The 26 T cell receptor beta chains below were found in one sample sequenced in a study of blood T cell repertoires in COVID-19. Clones were sequenced by immunoSEQ multiplex PCR, and TCRdb holds only the in-frame ones, with some missing. The sample holds approximately 240,000 clones, about 80% seen once. Sequencing input: peripheral blood. These receptors were obtained from a woman aged 80 or over with active or convalescent COVID-19.

The chain is built from TRBV6-5 and TRBJ1-5; D ambiguous. Germline loops: CDR1 MNHEY, CDR2 SVGAGI. Trimming cost V 7 bases and J 3 bases, with 16 bases left between them. The CDR3 totals 15 residues. CDR3 sequence (DNA): TGTGCCAGCAAGGAGCTTGGAGGGCCCAATCAGCCCCAGCATTTT. This sequence encodes CASKELGGPNQPQHF.

This chain uses TRBV29-1 with TRBJ2-1; TRBD1 is a possible D gene (5 bases). Looked up from germline, CDR1 is SQVTM and CDR2 is ANQGSEA. This CDR3 has 13 amino acids. V was clipped by 5 bases and J by 5 bases, with 13 bases between them. The CDR3 region is CSVRGRSDNEQFF. Here the CDR3 DNA reads TGCAGCGTTAGGGGCCGGTCGGACAATGAGCAGTTCTTC.

This chain joins TRBV25-1 and TRBJ1-1; D gene unclear. Germline lookup yields CDR1 MGHDK and CDR2 SYGVNS. The CDR3 totals 13 residues. Trimming stripped 1 base from V and 5 bases from J, with 8 bases between. CDR3 sequence: CASSEWPWTEAFF. The CDR3 DNA follows: TGTGCCAGCAGTGAATGGCCGTGGACTGAAGCTTTCTTT.

The chain uses TRBV2 and TRBJ2-1, with 7 bases fitting TRBD1. Germline CDR1 SNHLY, CDR2 FYNNEI. V was pared by 7 bases and J by 9 bases, with 12 bases of the junction left unmatched. This CDR3 has 14 residues. For the CDR3, the DNA is TGTGCCAGCACGACCGCAGGGGGAAGTTCTGAGCAGTTCTTC. Translation: CASTTAGGSSEQFF.

This rearrangement joins TRBV5-1 to TRBJ2-3; tentative D call: TRBD2 (5 bases). Germline V gives CDR1 SGHRS, CDR2 YFSETQ. V lost 1 base, J lost 6 bases, and 15 bases lay in between. The CDR3 is 15 amino acids. The CDR3 DNA is TGCGCCAGCAGCTTGTCGTCGGCCTCGGGGGATACGCAGTATTTT. Translating it yields CASSLSSASGDTQYF.

This chain uses TRBV4-1 with TRBJ2-4; 7 bases agree with TRBD1. The trim removed 3 bases at V and 5 bases at J, leaving 7 bases unmatched. From germline, CDR1 is MGHRA and CDR2 YSYEKL. The CDR3 has 15 amino acids. This CDR3 is CASSQNPGQENIQYF. The DNA for the CDR3 is TGCGCCAGCAGCCAGAACCCAGGACAGGAAAACATTCAGTACTTC.

The genes are TRBV29-1 and TRBJ2-1, with 8 bases identical to TRBD2. J lost 9 bases, V lost 7 bases, and 20 bases had no gene match. The germline gives CDR1 SQVTM, CDR2 ANQGSEA. The CDR3 has 16 residues. The CDR3 region is CSATTRSGLGLGEQFF. For the CDR3, the DNA is TGCAGCGCTACAACCAGGTCGGGACTAGGGTTGGGTGAGCAGTTCTTC.

The rearrangement joins TRBV30 to TRBJ2-1; TRBD1 matches at 9 bases. V gave up 8 bases and J gave up 8 bases; unmatched junction bases: 10. Looked up from germline, CDR1 is GTSNPN and CDR2 is SVGIG (reference sequence). The CDR3 totals 13 residues. The CDR3 region has the DNA TGTGCCAGGACAGGGGTATGGGGAGATGAGCAGTTCTTC. Its translation is CARTGVWGDEQFF.

The chain has TRBV2 and TRBJ1-3; no clear D. CDR1 is SNHLY and CDR2 is FYNNEI in the germline V gene. CDR3 length equals 16 residues. V was shortened by 3 bases and J by 0 bases, with 12 bases between the two germline ends. CDR3 in amino acids: CASSDRSIVSGNTIYF. CDR3 DNA sequence: TGTGCCAGCAGTGACAGAAGTATTGTCTCTGGAAACACCATATATTTT.

This clone was detected a few times. The rearrangement links TRBV19 to TRBJ2-1, with 8 bases lining up with TRBD1. V trimming: 7 bases; J trimming: 0 bases; junction bases outside the gene matches: 11. Germline lookup yields CDR1 LNHDA and CDR2 SQIVND (reference sequence). The CDR3 is made up of 17 amino acids. CDR3 sequence reads: CASTDRVGSSSYNEQFF. CDR3 sequence (DNA): TGTGCCAGTACGGACAGGGTGGGCTCGAGCTCCTACAATGAGCAGTTCTTC.

In this sample, this clone turned up a few times. This rearrangement joins TRBV4-2 to TRBJ2-7, with 9 bases aligning to TRBD2. The CDR3 totals 15 residues. Germline CDR1 and CDR2: LGHNA and YNFKEQ. With V trimmed by 1 base and J by 4 bases, 5 bases remained unmatched. CDR3 DNA: TGTGCCAGCAGCCAAGGGGTTAGCGGGAGTTACGAGCAGTACTTC. Translation: CASSQGVSGSYEQYF.

This clone was seen a few times. The gene calls are TRBV28 and TRBJ2-7; D perhaps matches TRBD2 (6 bases). Germline V lookup: CDR1 MDHEN, CDR2 SYDVKM. There are 14 residues in the CDR3. With 7 bases removed from V and 1 base from J, the gap between germline ends came to 14 bases. This CDR3 reads CASKEGLRSYEQYF. In nucleotides, the CDR3 is TGTGCCAGCAAGGAGGGTTTAAGGTCCTACGAGCAGTACTTC.

This clone has just one count. This chain links TRBV5-1 with TRBJ1-1, with 8 positions matching TRBD1. J was trimmed by 7 bases and V by 4 bases; bases with no gene match: 15. Germline V gene data show CDR1 as SGHRS and CDR2 as YFSETQ. CDR3 size: 16 residues. CDR3 sequence reads: CASSPTGERGMGEAFF. CDR3 coding DNA: TGCGCCAGCAGCCCGACAGGGGAAAGGGGTATGGGTGAAGCTTTCTTT.

In its sample, this clone was seen once. The V call is TRBV4-2, the J call TRBJ2-3; TRBD2 agrees at 14 bases. The CDR3 has 16 residues. V was pared by 4 bases and J by 2 bases, with 2 bases of the junction left unmatched. CDR1 and CDR2 from the germline V gene are LGHNA and YNFKEQ. The CDR3 loop is CASSPGLAGATDTQYF. The CDR3 DNA follows: TGTGCCAGCAGCCCGGGACTAGCGGGAGCCACAGATACGCAGTATTTT.

V gene TRBV19 combines with J gene TRBJ2-1, with TRBD1 matching over 8 bases. Germline lookup yields CDR1 LNHDA and CDR2 SQIVND (reference sequence). V trimming: 2 bases; J trimming: 1 base; junction bases outside the gene matches: 1. CDR3 length equals 15 residues. The CDR3 region has the DNA TGTGCCAGTAGTATAAACAGGGGGTCCTACAATGAGCAGTTCTTC. It is translated as CASSINRGSYNEQFF.

The CDR3 loop is CVQTAATNEKLFF. The CDR3, as DNA: TGTGTACAGACCGCAGCAACTAATGAAAAACTGTTTTTT. The genes are TRBV6-5 and TRBJ1-4; D not resolved. This CDR3 region has 13 residues. The germline V gene has CDR1 MNHEY and CDR2 SVGAGI.

The chain has TRBV7-8 and TRBJ2-3, with D possibly being TRBD2 (5 bases). The CDR3 extends over 15 amino acids. The V end lost 7 bases, the J end lost 0 bases, and 14 bases lay between the germline ends. Per germline, CDR1 SGHVS and CDR2 FQNEAQ. CDR3 sequence (DNA): TGTGCCAGCACCTTTTCTGGCGGGAGCACAGATACGCAGTATTTT. Translated, it gives CASTFSGGSTDTQYF.

The chain is built from TRBV30 and TRBJ2-2; TRBD2 matches 11 bases. V trimming: 1 base; J trimming: 3 bases; junction bases outside the gene matches: 4. There are 16 residues in the CDR3. CDR1 is GTSNPN and CDR2 is SVGIG in the germline V gene (reference sequence). In nucleotides, the CDR3 is TGTGCCTGGAGTGGGGGACTAGCGGAATACACCGGGGAGCTGTTTTTT. This gives the protein CAWSGGLAEYTGELFF.

The chain joins TRBV7-6 to TRBJ2-1; TRBD2 is a possible D gene (6 bases). V lost 4 bases to trimming and J lost 2 bases, with 12 bases between them. The CDR3 runs 15 residues. Germline loops: CDR1 SGHVS, CDR2 FNYEAQ. The CDR3 region has the DNA TGTGCCAGCAGCTCAGCGGGCACCGCCTACAATGAGCAGTTCTTC. This translates into CASSSAGTAYNEQFF. The full variable domain, rest sourced from reference TRBV7-6 and TRBJ2-1, is GAGVSQSPRYKVTKRGQDVALRCDPISGHVSLYWYRQALGQGPEFLTYFNYEAQQDKSGLPNDRFSAERPEGSISTLTIQRTEQRDSAMYRCASSSAGTAYNEQFFGPGTRLTVL.

The chain combines TRBV6-5 with TRBJ1-1; D gene uncertain. From germline, CDR1 is MNHEY and CDR2 SVGAGI. V lost 6 bases, J lost 1 base, and 12 bases lay in between. The CDR3 has 14 residues. The chain's CDR3 is CASRNSLENTEAFF. The CDR3 DNA follows: TGTGCCAGCAGAAACAGCCTCGAGAACACTGAAGCTTTCTTT.

This clone occurred once. The chain carries TRBV19 and TRBJ2-1; 7 positions match TRBD1. Germline trimming cut 4 bases from V and 4 bases from J; bases unmatched to any gene: 4. Germline V gene data show CDR1 as LNHDA and CDR2 as SQIVND (reference sequence). The CDR3 is 14 amino acids. The CDR3: CASSTGGQYNEQFF. In DNA form, the CDR3 reads TGTGCCAGTAGTACAGGGGGTCAGTACAATGAGCAGTTCTTC.

This clone was observed a handful of times. The chain carries TRBV20-1 and TRBJ2-7, with D uncertain. CDR3 size: 11 residues. V was pared by 1 base and J by 4 bases, with 5 bases between. Germline V CDR1 and CDR2: DFQATT, SNEGSKA (reference sequence). The CDR3, as DNA: TGCAGTGCTAGAGGAGAGTACGAGCAGTACTTC. Protein: CSARGEYEQYF.

The chain recombines TRBV27 with TRBJ1-6; D uncertain. The CDR3 runs 12 residues. V dropped 3 bases and J dropped 7 bases, with 4 bases sitting between them. CDR1 is MNHEY, CDR2 SMNVEV, per germline (reference sequence). The CDR3 region is CASSLQNSPLHF. CDR3 bases: TGTGCCAGCAGTTTGCAGAATTCACCCCTCCACTTT.

This clone occurred a few times. The V and J genes are TRBV10-3 and TRBJ1-5; tentative D call: TRBD1 (5 bases). V was pared by 5 bases and J by 5 bases, with 10 bases between. The V gene's germline CDR1 is ENHRY and CDR2 SYGVKD. The CDR3 is 13 amino acids. In DNA form, the CDR3 reads TGTGCCATCAGTTCAGGGCGCGATCAGCCCCAGCATTTT. This sequence encodes CAISSGRDQPQHF.

This chain links TRBV11-1 with TRBJ2-1, with a weak D call TRBD2 (6 bases). The CDR3 covers 16 residues. Germline lookup yields CDR1 SGHAT and CDR2 FQDESV (reference sequence). V lost 1 base and J 8 bases, leaving 18 bases between the germline ends. The CDR3 coding sequence is TGTGCCAGCAGCTTAGGAGTGAGACTAGATGGTGATGAGCAGTTCTTC. It specifies CASSLGVRLDGDEQFF.

The chain combines TRBV14 with TRBJ1-1; no firm D call. CDR3 length: 14 amino acids. CDR1 SGHDN and CDR2 FVKESK come from the germline V gene. V was pared by 1 base and J by 1 base, with 7 bases between. In DNA, the CDR3 is TGTGCCAGCAGCCAAGGCAGGTGGAACACTGAAGCTTTCTTT. Translated, it gives CASSQGRWNTEAFF.